This T cell receptor beta chain was documented in a study of tumor and adjacent non-tumor tissue in lung cancer. Study context: There were around 11 adenocarcinoma, a couple of squamous cell carcinoma and 1 small cell lung cancer cases. Aged 31 to 76 years, patients included nine to ten men and about 5 women with stage I to III disease.

RNA was extracted from bulk tissue without any cell sorting. Germline CDR1 and CDR2: ENHRY and SYGVKD. The CDR3 runs to 12 residues. TCRbeta libraries were built with three rounds of nested PCR, modified from ARM-PCR. TCRdb fed the multiplex PCR reads into MiXCR, producing one record per CDR3 protein. The profile shows 65,000 to 80,000 distinct CDR3 sequences, 73% of them singletons. Points on this clonotype: Its specificity is unknown. One end of the junction fails to match germline, which may point to a read error.

General study results and limits: Compared with tumor, normal lung showed significantly lower TCR diversity. Normal lung showed higher cumulative top 100 clone frequency than tumor.

The J gene is TRBJ1-6, the V gene TRBV10-3; a weak D match, TRBD1 (6 bases). The sequence was obtained from a man aged 55 to 70 with non-small cell lung cancer. Sequenced sample: lung tumor tissue. CDR3 in amino acids: CATQGGDSPFHF. CDR3 coding DNA: TGTGCCACACAGGGTGGCGATTCACCCTTCCACTTT.